The 29 T cell receptor beta chains presented below share a single source sample, sequenced in a study of blood T cell repertoires in COVID-19. Some clones are missing from TCRdb's copy, which holds only in-frame ones; the method was immunoSEQ multiplex PCR. The data hold roughly 250,000 clones, with more than 65% observed a single time. Material: peripheral blood. These TCRs come from a woman aged 40 to 49 with active or convalescent COVID-19.

This clone was seen only once. V usage is TRBV3-1 (or the pseudogene TRBV3-2) and J usage is TRBJ1-3, with D tentatively TRBD1 (6 bases). Germline V gives CDR1 LGHDT, CDR2 YNNKEL (reference sequence). The CDR3 spans 15 residues. With 4 bases removed from V and 4 bases from J, the gap between germline ends came to 14 bases. The CDR3 DNA follows: TGTGCCAGCAGCCCGTGGACAGCACGAGGAAACACCATATATTTT. The encoded protein is CASSPWTARGNTIYF.

To note about this clone: The sample contains more than one DNA sequence encoding this CDR3. The gene calls are TRBV5-1 and TRBJ2-1; 10 nucleotides align to TRBD2. Trimming cost V 5 bases and J 4 bases; bases outside gene matches: 3. This CDR3 has 14 residues. The germline gives CDR1 SGHRS, CDR2 YFSETQ. The CDR3 spells CASSSSGGYNEQFF. CDR3 bases: TGCGCCAGCAGTTCTAGCGGGGGTTACAATGAGCAGTTCTTC.

The chain links TRBV28 to TRBJ2-7, with D perhaps TRBD2 (6 bases). The CDR3 is 14 residues long. Germline CDR1 MDHEN, CDR2 SYDVKM. V shed 6 bases and J shed 4 bases, with 16 bases lying between them. CDR3 DNA sequence: TGTGCCAGCAGATCCCGCGGGGCACGGTACGAGCAGTACTTC. Protein sequence: CASRSRGARYEQYF.

This clone was seen once. The chain links TRBV5-1 to TRBJ2-7; 14 positions match TRBD2. The V and J ends lost 4 bases and 7 bases, in that order; junction bases with no gene match: 7. This CDR3 spans 15 amino acids. Germline CDR1 reads SGHRS; CDR2 reads YFSETQ. CDR3 in amino acids: CASSRLAGGSLEQYV. In DNA, the CDR3 is TGCGCCAGCAGCCGACTAGCGGGGGGGAGTCTAGAGCAGTACGTC.

The rearrangement links TRBV7-9 to TRBJ2-7; 15 nucleotides match TRBD2. Germline loops: CDR1 SEHNR, CDR2 FQNEAQ (reference sequence). Trimming took 3 bases from V and 4 from J; bases not matched to a gene: 7. This CDR3 contains 17 residues. As DNA, the CDR3 is TGTGCCAGCAGCTTGGGACTAGCGGGGGGCAAAGGGTACGAGCAGTACTTC. Translation gives CASSLGLAGGKGYEQYF.

The V call is TRBV9, the J call TRBJ1-6; 8 nucleotides agree with TRBD1. Germline V lookup: CDR1 SGDLS, CDR2 YYNGEE. The CDR3 contains 14 residues. The trim removed 1 base at V and 7 bases at J, leaving 1 base unmatched. CDR3: CASSVTGGNSPLHF. For the CDR3, the DNA is TGTGCCAGCAGCGTAACAGGGGGAAATTCACCCCTCCACTTT.

The chain links TRBV7-9 to TRBJ2-1; TRBD2 agrees at 13 bases. Germline CDR1 reads SEHNR; CDR2 reads FQNEAQ (reference sequence). The CDR3 loop spans 14 amino acids. V lost 3 bases to trimming and J lost 10 bases; unmatched junction nucleotides: 3. The CDR3 protein is CASSFGLAGEEQFF. CDR3 in DNA: TGTGCCAGCAGCTTTGGACTAGCGGGGGAGGAGCAGTTCTTC. Based on the CDR3 plus reference TRBV7-9 and TRBJ2-1, the full variable domain is DTGVSQNPRHKITKRGQNVTFRCDPISEHNRLYWYRQTLGQGPEFLTYFQNEAQLEKSRLLSDRFSAERPKGSFSTLEIQRTEQGDSAMYLCASSFGLAGEEQFFGPGTRLTVL.

This clone was detected only a few times. The chain has TRBV5-6 and TRBJ2-3; D remains ambiguous. Germline values: CDR1 SGHDT, CDR2 YYEEEE. The length of the CDR3 is 12 residues. V was pared by 5 bases and J by 2 bases, with 6 bases between. The DNA of the CDR3 is TGTGCCAGCAGGCTAATCACAGATACGCAGTATTTT. Translation gives CASRLITDTQYF.

In regard to this clone: This sample also contains other DNA sequences that code for the same CDR3. This chain links TRBV28 with TRBJ1-2; 7 nucleotides align to TRBD1. The germline V gene encodes CDR1 MDHEN and CDR2 SYDVKM. The CDR3 length is 15 residues. The junction had 11 bases not matched to a gene; V was cut back by 6 bases and J by 4 bases. CDR3 in amino acids: CASSPGGGGVYGYTF. Written as DNA, the CDR3 is TGTGCCAGCAGCCCCGGCGGAGGGGGCGTCTATGGCTACACCTTC.

The chain couples TRBV5-1 to TRBJ1-1, with 8 bases matching TRBD1. The CDR3 spans 14 residues. CDR1 and CDR2 (germline): SGHRS, YFSETQ. The ends lost 1 base at V and 5 bases at J; junction bases unmatched: 4. The CDR3 protein is CASSLTRGPTEAFF. The DNA for the CDR3 is TGCGCCAGCAGCTTGACCAGGGGGCCGACTGAAGCTTTCTTT. The full variable domain, completed using reference TRBV5-1 and TRBJ1-1, is KAGVTQTPRYLIKTRGQQVTLSCSPISGHRSVSWYQQTPGQGLQFLFEYFSETQRNKGNFPGRFSGRQFSNSRSEMNVSTLELGDSALYLCASSLTRGPTEAFFGQGTRLTVV.

This chain connects TRBV7-2 to TRBJ2-7, with TRBD1 identical over 8 bases. The ends lost 1 base at V and 0 bases at J; junction bases unmatched: 5. Germline CDR1 reads SGHTA; CDR2 reads FQGNSA. CDR3 length: 16 residues. CDR3 in amino acids: CASSLGDRGGSYEQYF. CDR3 sequence (DNA): TGTGCCAGCAGCTTAGGAGACAGGGGCGGCTCCTACGAGCAGTACTTC.

The rearrangement joins TRBV19 to TRBJ2-7, with TRBD2 as a possible D gene (6 bases). Germline CDR1 LNHDA, CDR2 SQIVND (reference sequence). The CDR3 spans 14 residues. The ends were cut back, 1 base at V and 2 bases at J, with 9 bases in the middle. The CDR3 bases are TGTGCCAGTAGTATAGGAGGCGGGACCTACGAGCAGTACGTC. This translates into CASSIGGGTYEQYV.

V gene TRBV6-6 combines with J gene TRBJ1-5; 7 nucleotides agree with TRBD1. The CDR3 length is 15 residues. The V and J ends lost 2 bases and 3 bases, in that order; junction bases with no gene match: 4. Per the germline V gene, CDR1 is MNHNY and CDR2 is SVGAGI (reference sequence). The CDR3, as DNA: TGTGCCAGCAGTTACAGGGACAGAGACAATCAGCCCCAGCATTTT. Its protein is CASSYRDRDNQPQHF.

The rearrangement links TRBV7-2 to TRBJ2-4, with TRBD2 matching over 12 bases. Per the germline V gene, CDR1 is SGHTA and CDR2 is FQGNSA. CDR3 length: 15 residues. The V gene end was trimmed by 1 base and the J gene end by 6 bases; junction bases not matched to a gene: 1. The CDR3 DNA sequence: TGTGCCAGCAGCTTAGGGGGACTAGCGGGAAACATTCAGTACTTC. It encodes CASSLGGLAGNIQYF.

Only one count was recorded for this clone. The V and J genes are TRBV7-2 and TRBJ2-1; TRBD2 aligns across 8 bases. Germline CDR1 reads SGHTA; CDR2 reads FQGNSA. This CDR3 region has 15 residues. V dropped 1 base and J dropped 5; count of bases not matched to a gene: 4. CDR3 protein: CASSLGGGRNNEQFF. The CDR3 DNA sequence: TGTGCCAGCAGCTTAGGCGGGGGGAGGAACAATGAGCAGTTCTTC.

This clone was found a few times. The V and J genes are TRBV12-3 or TRBV12-4 and TRBJ1-1; weak D call: TRBD1 (6 bases). V was clipped by 6 bases and J by 4 bases, with 12 bases between them. The CDR3 has 13 residues. The CDR3 here is CASRPGVSTEAFF. CDR3 DNA sequence: TGTGCCAGCAGACCAGGGGTAAGCACTGAAGCTTTCTTT.

As for this clone: Other DNA sequences in the same sample also yield this CDR3. The V and J genes are TRBV6-4 and TRBJ2-1; 9 nucleotides agree with TRBD2. The CDR3 runs to 15 residues. CDR1 is MRHNA, CDR2 SNTAGT, per germline. J gave up 4 bases and V 0 bases, and 1 base lay outside the gene matches. CDR3: CASSDSAGGYNEQFF. For the CDR3, the DNA is TGTGCCAGCAGTGACTCCGCGGGGGGGTACAATGAGCAGTTCTTC.

This chain joins TRBV9 and TRBJ1-6, with 9 bases matching TRBD1. There are 15 residues in the CDR3. V trimming: 3 bases; J trimming: 10 bases; junction bases outside the gene matches: 8. Germline V lookup: CDR1 SGDLS, CDR2 YYNGEE. The CDR3 DNA is TGTGCCAGCAGCGGGCCGGGACAGGGTTCCTCACCCCTCCACTTT. Translated: CASSGPGQGSSPLHF.

The J gene is TRBJ2-3, the V gene TRBV5-1; a weak D match, TRBD1 (5 bases). Trimming stripped 1 base from V and 1 base from J, with 13 bases between. Germline lookup yields CDR1 SGHRS and CDR2 YFSETQ. The CDR3 consists of 16 residues. This chain's CDR3 is CASSLSGSLRTDTQYF. The CDR3 DNA is TGCGCCAGCAGCTTGTCAGGGTCCTTGCGCACAGATACGCAGTATTTT.

The chain combines TRBV2 with TRBJ1-4; no firm D call. This CDR3 is built from 12 residues. Germline V gene lookup returns CDR1 SNHLY and CDR2 FYNNEI. Between the trimmed V and J ends, which lost 6 bases and 3 bases, there was a span of 5 bases. The CDR3, as DNA: TGTGCCAGCAGGCAGGCTAATGAAAAACTGTTTTTT. As protein: CASRQANEKLFF.

This clone was observed a handful of times. The chain joins TRBV10-1 to TRBJ1-5; no clear D gene. The CDR3 contains 19 residues. Germline-derived CDR1 and CDR2 are WNHNN and SYGVQD (reference sequence). Deletions cut 3 bases from V and 0 bases from J, with 21 bases between. The CDR3 sequence: CASSDRLNPKPFSNQPQHF. The CDR3 DNA reads TGCGCCAGCAGTGACAGGTTGAATCCAAAACCTTTTAGCAATCAGCCCCAGCATTTT.

This clone occurred a few times. The chain recombines TRBV29-1 with TRBJ1-1, with D possibly TRBD1 on 6 matching bases. The germline V gene encodes CDR1 SQVTM and CDR2 ANQGSEA. The CDR3 covers 15 residues. The V end was cut by 6 bases, the J end by 0 bases, with 17 bases between. The CDR3, as DNA: TGCAGCGTACTTATGACCGGGGGGCTGAACACTGAAGCTTTCTTT. Translation: CSVLMTGGLNTEAFF. Variable domain in full (rest from reference TRBV29-1 and TRBJ1-1): SAVISQKPSRDICQRGTSLTIQCQVDSQVTMMFWYRQQPGQSLTLIATANQGSEATYESGFVIDKFPISRPNLTFSTLTVSNMSPEDSSIYLCSVLMTGGLNTEAFFGQGTRLTVV.

The chain joins TRBV29-1 to TRBJ1-1; a possible D gene is TRBD1 (5 bases). Trimming removed 5 bases from V and 6 bases from J, with 13 bases in between. Per germline, CDR1 SQVTM and CDR2 ANQGSEA. The CDR3 covers 12 residues. CDR3 sequence reads: CSVSPGWSEAFF. The CDR3 DNA reads as TGCAGCGTTTCCCCAGGGTGGTCTGAAGCTTTCTTT.

The CDR3 nucleotides are TGTGCCAGCAGCCAAGAGGGTCTGGGAAGGGGCGGTAAAGAAAAACTGTTTTTT. Translation: CASSQEGLGRGGKEKLFF. The chain uses TRBV3-1 (or the pseudogene TRBV3-2) and TRBJ1-4; possibly TRBD1 for D (5 bases). Germline CDR1 is LGHDT and CDR2 is YNNKEL (reference sequence). This CDR3 is built from 18 residues. With 0 bases removed from V and 8 bases from J, the gap between germline ends came to 22 bases.

The chain recombines TRBV28 with TRBJ1-1; possibly TRBD1 for D (6 bases). Trimming pared 2 bases from V and 1 base from J, leaving 14 bases between. The CDR3 extends over 16 amino acids. CDR1 is MDHEN, CDR2 SYDVKM, per germline. CDR3 sequence reads: CASSLVLGRGNTEAFF. CDR3 nucleotide sequence: TGTGCCAGCAGTTTAGTCCTTGGCAGGGGGAACACTGAAGCTTTCTTT.

The chain links TRBV15 to TRBJ1-6, with 9 bases lining up with TRBD1. CDR1 LNHNV and CDR2 YYDKDF come from the germline V gene (reference sequence). With V trimmed by 0 bases and J by 8 bases, 5 bases remained unmatched. The CDR3 consists of 16 residues. CDR3 sequence reads: CATSRDNRGLDSPLHF. As DNA, the CDR3 is TGTGCCACCAGCAGAGACAACAGGGGGCTGGATTCACCCCTCCACTTT. Complete variable domain (other parts from reference TRBV15 and TRBJ1-6): DAMVIQNPRYQVTQFGKPVTLSCSQTLNHNVMYWYQQKSSQAPKLLFHYYDKDFNNEADTPDNFQSRRPNTSFCFLDIRSPGLGDTAMYLCATSRDNRGLDSPLHFGNGTRLTVT.

The J gene is TRBJ1-6, the V gene TRBV5-1, with 8 bases identical to TRBD1. The V and J ends lost 2 bases and 6 bases, in that order; junction bases with no gene match: 4. Germline V gene lookup returns CDR1 SGHRS and CDR2 YFSETQ. This CDR3 is 15 amino acids long. CDR3 bases: TGCGCCAGCAGCTTCGGACAGGGTCCTAATTCACCCCTCCACTTT. Protein sequence: CASSFGQGPNSPLHF.

The chain carries TRBV28 and TRBJ2-7; D is uncertain. Germline lookup yields CDR1 MDHEN and CDR2 SYDVKM. The CDR3 loop spans 15 amino acids. Trimming shortened V by 7 bases and J by 3 bases, and 19 bases separated the two germline ends. The CDR3 is CASTLIGDRVYEQYF. For the CDR3, the DNA is TGTGCCAGCACCTTAATAGGCGACCGGGTCTACGAGCAGTACTTC.

V is TRBV3-1 (or the pseudogene TRBV3-2) and J is TRBJ1-4; 11 bases match TRBD1. This CDR3 region has 15 residues. V was clipped by 3 bases and J by 15 bases; unmatched bases: 12. Germline CDR1 is LGHDT and CDR2 is YNNKEL (reference sequence). The CDR3 here is CASSQEDRGRGLLFF. In nucleotides, the CDR3 is TGTGCCAGCAGCCAGGAGGACAGGGGGCGCGGACTTTTGTTTTTT.